A selection of T cell receptor beta chains follows, all from one sample in a study of read filtering for tumor transcriptome and immune sequencing. TCRdb reprocessed the reads with MiXCR, giving one entry per CDR3 protein. The sample holds under 60,000 distinct CDR3 sequences, roughly a fifth seen once. Sequenced material: a population of CD138-negative cells sorted from bone marrow. Receptors originate from a donor at least 40 years old with multiple myeloma. Each CDR3 is given with its conserved first and last residue. Each record gives: D gene, J gene, V gene, clone size, CDR3 DNA, CDR3 protein. The D gene is left open where the match is weak. Expanded clones are given a class, and other clones once, few, many or no size at all.

>TRBD2|TRBJ2-3|TRBV7-6|many
TGTGCCAGCAGCTTAGCAGCGTCTAGCGGAGATACGCAGTATTTT
CASSLAASSGDTQYF
>.|TRBJ2-7|TRBV10-3|many
TGTGCCATCAGGCCACTAGGTTCCTACGAGCAGTACTTC
CAIRPLGSYEQYF
>TRBD1|TRBJ2-6|TRBV2|many
TGTGCCAGCAGTGGAGGGGGCGGTGGGGCCAACGTCCTGACTTTC
CASSGGGGGANVLTF
>.|TRBJ1-4|TRBV6-1|many
TGTGCCAGCAGTGAGAGTATGGGGCTTGGGGAAAAACTGTTTTTT
CASSESMGLGEKLFF
>.|TRBJ1-3|TRBV5-1|few
TGCGCCAGCAGCCCCGCGCAACAGGGTGCTGGAAACACCATATATTTT
CASSPAQQGAGNTIYF
>.|TRBJ1-2|TRBV29-1|few
TGCAGCGTTGAAGATATCTCGCCCCGCGGCAGAGAGGGCTACACCTTC
CSVEDISPRGREGYTF
>.|TRBJ2-7|TRBV18|.
TGTGCCAGCTCACCAGCGCTAGCAACCCCCTCTAAGCAGTACTTC
CASSPALATPSKQYF
>.|TRBJ2-7|TRBV7-2|.
TGTGCCAGCAGCTTAAGTTACGTCAGACAGGAAGACTACGAGCAGTACTTC
CASSLSYVRQEDYEQYF
>TRBD2|TRBJ2-7|TRBV20-1|few
TGCAGTGCTCCGAAGGCAGCGGGAGGTTTAGAGCAGTACTTC
CSAPKAAGGLEQYF
>.|TRBJ2-3|TRBV28|few
TGTGCCAGCAGTAAGAGCGGCACAGATACGCAGTATTTT
CASSKSGTDTQYF
>.|TRBJ2-1|TRBV5-5|few
TGTGCCAGCAGCTTGGGGAGTGGAGGTCAAGAGCAGTTCTTC
CASSLGSGGQEQFF
>TRBD2|TRBJ2-3|TRBV12-3/TRBV12-4|many
TGTGCCAGCAGTTTAACTAGCGGGAGCGTCGATACGCAGTATTTT
CASSLTSGSVDTQYF
>.|TRBJ2-7|TRBV9|many
TGTGCCAGCAGCGCAGGTGCGGCGATGCCTTCCTACGAGCAGTACTTC
CASSAGAAMPSYEQYF
>.|TRBJ2-1|TRBV28|many
TGTGCCAGCAGTGGTACTGAGCAGTTCTTC
CASSGTEQFF
>.|TRBJ2-7|TRBV19|many
TGTGCCAGTAGTATAGGCGTCTCCGAGCAGTACTTC
CASSIGVSEQYF
>TRBD2|TRBJ2-7|TRBV7-2|many
TGTGCCAGCAGCTCGAGGGCAACTAGCGGCGAGCAGTACTTC
CASSSRATSGEQYF
>.|TRBJ2-5|TRBV7-9|few
TGTGCCAGCAGCTTCCAGACAGGCCCTCCGGAGAGAGAGACCCAGTACTTC
CASSFQTGPPERETQYF
>.|TRBJ1-1|TRBV6-5|many
TGTGCCAGCAGCTATATGGACCAGAACACTGAAGCTTTCTTT
CASSYMDQNTEAFF
>TRBD2|TRBJ2-3|TRBV7-2|many
TGTGCCAGCAGCTCCTCCGGGACTAACACAGATACGCAGTATTTT
CASSSSGTNTDTQYF
>TRBD1|TRBJ1-2|TRBV20-1|.
TGCAGTGCCGCCATACCGGGACAGCCCTATAGCTACACCTTC
CSAAIPGQPYSYTF
>.|TRBJ1-1|TRBV30|many
TGTGCCTGGGGGCCACGGGGGAATGAAGCTTTCTTT
CAWGPRGNEAFF
>.|TRBJ2-3|TRBV2|few
TGTGCCAGCAAAGTGGGTATAGGGATCCAAGGTACGCAGTATTTT
CASKVGIGIQGTQYF
>.|TRBJ2-5|TRBV29-1|many
TGCAGCGTCGCAGGGACACAAGAGACCCAGTACTTC
CSVAGTQETQYF
>.|TRBJ2-1|TRBV20-1|many
TGCAGTGCTTCGACTAATTACAATGAGCAGTTCTTC
CSASTNYNEQFF
>.|TRBJ2-1|TRBV6-1|many
TGTGCCACCCGGTGGGGGGACACATACAATGAGCAGTTCTTC
CATRWGDTYNEQFF
>TRBD2|TRBJ2-1|TRBV7-3|.
TGTGCCAGCAGCCCTCCCCCTAGCGGCAGCTCCTACAATGAGCAGTTCTTC
CASSPPPSGSSYNEQFF
>TRBD2|TRBJ2-5|TRBV5-4|few
TGTGCCAGCAGCTTGGGGGCTGACACTAGCGGCCAAGAGACCCAGTACTTC
CASSLGADTSGQETQYF
>.|TRBJ1-5|TRBV12-3/TRBV12-4|many
TGTGCCAGCAGTAGTATAGGGGCCAATCAGCCCCAGCATTTT
CASSSIGANQPQHF
>TRBD2|TRBJ2-1|TRBV2|.
TGTGCCAGGGGGACTAGCGGGACCCTCTCCTACAATGAACAGTTCTTC
CARGTSGTLSYNEQFF
>TRBD2|TRBJ2-7|TRBV6-2/TRBV6-3|.
TGTGCCAGCAGACCAGCGGGAGTGCTCTACGAGCAGTACTTC
CASRPAGVLYEQYF